These 19 T cell receptor beta chains originate from one sample sequenced in a study of blood T cell repertoires in COVID-19 (dated by TCRdb to about 2020). The receptor library was made with the immunoSEQ multiplex PCR assay. TCRdb retrieved this table from immuneACCESS and kept in-frame rearrangements only. Not all clones are present; in checked studies, unresolved V genes account for under half, and no reason is known for the remainder. The sample profile shows 200,000 to 300,000 clones; 84% of them were found once. Less than 10% of the sample is held by the ten biggest clonotypes. The sequenced sample consisted of peripheral blood. Receptor source: a human donor in a cohort sampled during active COVID-19.

The chain links TRBV2 to TRBJ1-1; possible D gene TRBD1, 6 bases. This CDR3 is 16 amino acids long. CDR1 is SNHLY and CDR2 is FYNNEI in the germline V gene. V gave up 6 bases and J gave up 2 bases, with 19 bases separating them. The CDR3 spells CASSQGGGRANTEAFF. The CDR3 bases are TGTGCCAGCAGCCAAGGGGGGGGAAGGGCTAACACTGAAGCTTTCTTT.

The rearrangement links TRBV5-6 to TRBJ1-2; TRBD1 matches at 10 bases. V dropped 5 bases and J dropped 2; count of bases not matched to a gene: 9. CDR3 length: 16 residues. CDR1 is SGHDT and CDR2 is YYEEEE in the germline V gene. Here the CDR3 DNA reads TGTGCCAGCAGACCCGACAGGGGGCGGCAGAACTATGGCTACACCTTC. Protein sequence: CASRPDRGRQNYGYTF. Complete variable domain (other parts from reference TRBV5-6 and TRBJ1-2): DAGVTQSPTHLIKTRGQQVTLRCSPKSGHDTVSWYQQALGQGPQFIFQYYEEEERQRGNFPDRFSGHQFPNYSSELNVNALLLGDSALYLCASRPDRGRQNYGYTFGSGTRLTVV.

The CDR3 spells CASSSTGGGPTEAFF. Here the CDR3 DNA reads TGCGCCAGCAGCTCAACAGGGGGCGGCCCCACTGAAGCTTTCTTT. The chain combines TRBV5-1 with TRBJ1-1, with 9 positions matching TRBD1. J lost 4 bases, V lost 3 bases, and 7 bases had no gene match. The CDR3 has 15 amino acids. Germline V lookup: CDR1 SGHRS, CDR2 YFSETQ.

Worth noting for this clone: Other DNA sequences in this specimen translate into the identical CDR3. V and J are TRBV19 and TRBJ2-7; 11 positions agree with TRBD1. CDR3 size: 13 residues. Germline V gives CDR1 LNHDA, CDR2 SQIVND (reference sequence). V gave up 9 bases and J gave up 1 base; unmatched junction bases: 2. The CDR3 spells CASGQGASYEQYF. The CDR3 DNA sequence: TGTGCCAGCGGACAGGGGGCTTCCTACGAGCAGTACTTC. Full variable domain (outside the CDR3, taken from reference TRBV19 and TRBJ2-7): DGGITQSPKYLFRKEGQNVTLSCEQNLNHDAMYWYRQDPGQGLRLIYYSQIVNDFQKGDIAEGYSVSREKKESFPLTVTSAQKNPTAFYLCASGQGASYEQYFGPGTRLTVT.

This clone was counted once. This chain uses TRBV7-9 with TRBJ2-5; TRBD1 aligns across 8 bases. J was trimmed by 4 bases and V by 5 bases; bases with no gene match: 9. CDR1 is SEHNR and CDR2 is FQNEAQ in the germline V gene (reference sequence). This CDR3 region has 15 residues. The chain's CDR3 is CASSHPRDRIETQYF. CDR3 sequence (DNA): TGTGCCAGCAGCCATCCCCGGGACAGGATAGAGACCCAGTACTTC.

This rearrangement joins TRBV29-1 to TRBJ2-7; D perhaps matches TRBD2 (5 bases). Looked up from germline, CDR1 is SQVTM and CDR2 is ANQGSEA. Trimming left V 3 bases short and J 5 bases short, with 17 bases between. This CDR3 has 14 amino acids. The CDR3 protein is CSVDTTGGGNEQYF. The CDR3 DNA sequence: TGCAGCGTTGATACCACCGGAGGTGGGAACGAGCAGTACTTC.

V and J are TRBV28 and TRBJ2-7; 12 bases agree with TRBD2. The CDR3 consists of 15 residues. The germline gives CDR1 MDHEN, CDR2 SYDVKM. V lost 5 bases to trimming and J lost 3 bases; unmatched junction nucleotides: 5. The CDR3: CASSPTSGGHYEQYF. As DNA, the CDR3 is TGTGCCAGCAGTCCCACTAGCGGGGGGCACTACGAGCAGTACTTC.

This clone came up once. This CDR3 is also generated by other DNA sequences in the sample. This CDR3 is CASSLTGSSYNEQFF. The DNA of the CDR3 is TGTGCCAGCAGTCTTACAGGGTCCTCCTACAATGAGCAGTTCTTC. J is TRBJ2-1 and V is TRBV6-5, with a possible D match to TRBD1 (6 bases). V lost 5 bases to trimming and J lost 0 bases, with 11 bases between them. CDR3 length: 15 residues. Germline V lookup: CDR1 MNHEY, CDR2 SVGAGI.

The rearrangement uses TRBV6-2 or TRBV6-3 and TRBJ2-3, with D perhaps matching TRBD1 (6 bases). V was clipped by 3 bases and J by 3 bases, with 16 bases between them. Germline CDR1 reads MNHEY; CDR2 reads SVGEGT. The CDR3 is 16 amino acids. The CDR3 sequence: CASSYPQGPGTDTQYF. The DNA of the CDR3 is TGTGCCAGCAGTTATCCCCAGGGGCCAGGGACAGATACGCAGTATTTT.

This chain joins TRBV19 and TRBJ2-6; D gene uncertain. Germline-derived CDR1 and CDR2 are LNHDA and SQIVND (reference sequence). The CDR3 extends over 14 amino acids. Written as DNA, the CDR3 is TGTGCTACATCTTCCGGGTCTGGGGCCAACGTCCTGACTTTC. Translation gives CATSSGSGANVLTF.

This clone was recorded once. CDR3 sequence reads: CSAKTGNYGYTF. The CDR3 DNA reads as TGCAGCGCCAAGACAGGGAACTATGGCTACACCTTC. The genes are TRBV29-1 and TRBJ1-2; 7 bases align to TRBD1. The CDR3 is 12 amino acids. The trim removed 7 bases at V and 2 bases at J, leaving 4 bases unmatched. Germline V gives CDR1 SQVTM, CDR2 ANQGSEA. The full variable domain, rest sourced from reference TRBV29-1 and TRBJ1-2, is SAVISQKPSRDICQRGTSLTIQCQVDSQVTMMFWYRQQPGQSLTLIATANQGSEATYESGFVIDKFPISRPNLTFSTLTVSNMSPEDSSIYLCSAKTGNYGYTFGSGTRLTVV.

V gene TRBV13 combines with J gene TRBJ2-7; possibly TRBD2 for D (5 bases). The ends were cut back, 4 bases at V and 7 bases at J, with 20 bases in the middle. The CDR3 length is 15 residues. Germline CDR1 is PRHDT and CDR2 is FYEKMQ (reference sequence). The CDR3 here is CASSYPTRGKGEQYF. As DNA, the CDR3 is TGTGCCAGCAGCTACCCCACTAGAGGTAAAGGGGAGCAGTACTTC. The variable domain in full, completed from reference TRBV13 and TRBJ2-7, reads AAGVIQSPRHLIKEKRETATLKCYPIPRHDTVYWYQQGPGQDPQFLISFYEKMQSDKGSIPDRFSAQQFSDYHSELNMSSLELGDSALYFCASSYPTRGKGEQYFGPGTRLTVT.

J is TRBJ2-5 and V is TRBV19; unclear D gene. This CDR3 is built from 12 residues. V was shortened by 3 bases and J by 5 bases, with 7 bases between the two germline ends. Per germline, CDR1 LNHDA and CDR2 SQIVND (reference sequence). This chain's CDR3 is CASSIHSETQYF. The DNA of the CDR3 is TGTGCCAGTAGTATCCATAGCGAGACCCAGTACTTC.

This chain links TRBV7-9 with TRBJ2-1; 7 positions agree with TRBD1. This CDR3 has 14 amino acids. V trimming: 4 bases; J trimming: 5 bases; junction bases outside the gene matches: 5. In germline, CDR1 is SEHNR, CDR2 FQNEAQ (reference sequence). The CDR3 sequence is CASSYGTVNNEQFF. In DNA, the CDR3 is TGTGCCAGCAGCTACGGGACAGTCAACAATGAGCAGTTCTTC.

The chain recombines TRBV6-1 with TRBJ1-1; D is unresolved. This CDR3 has 14 amino acids. The germline V gene has CDR1 MNHNS and CDR2 SASEGT. Trimming shortened V by 3 bases and J by 1 base, and 9 bases separated the two germline ends. DNA of the CDR3: TGTGCCAGCAGTGAGACTTATGCGAACACTGAAGCTTTCTTT. Translated: CASSETYANTEAFF.

The CDR3 protein is CASSLSSAVNTDTQYF. The CDR3 coding sequence is TGTGCCAGCAGCTTAAGTTCGGCGGTCAACACAGATACGCAGTATTTT. The chain recombines TRBV7-8 with TRBJ2-3; D is ambiguous. Germline V gene data show CDR1 as SGHVS and CDR2 as FQNEAQ. The CDR3 covers 16 residues. Trimming took 2 bases from V and 2 from J, leaving 14 bases between them. Full variable domain (rest looked up from reference TRBV7-8 and TRBJ2-3): GAGVSQSPRYKVAKRGQDVALRCDPISGHVSLFWYQQALGQGPEFLTYFQNEAQLDKSGLPSDRFFAERPEGSVSTLKIQRTQQEDSAVYLCASSLSSAVNTDTQYFGPGTRLTVL.

This clone was seen more than once but under ten times. The chain links TRBV1 to TRBJ1-5; TRBD1, the table's D call, lacks a check against the DNA. TRBV1 is termed a pseudogene. CDR3 length equals 14 residues. CDR3 DNA: TGCACCAGCAGAGGGGACAACAGCAATCAGCCCCAGCATTTT. This translates into CTSRGDNSNQPQHF.

V and J are TRBV18 and TRBJ2-5, with 7 bases aligning to TRBD1. Per germline, CDR1 KGHSH and CDR2 LQKENI. This CDR3 is built from 13 residues. V shed 8 bases, J shed 2 bases, and the junction held 5 bases outside the gene matches. This chain's CDR3 is CASLTGAQETQYF. CDR3 DNA: TGTGCCAGCCTAACAGGGGCTCAAGAGACCCAGTACTTC.

This chain links TRBV5-6 with TRBJ1-1; D call uncertain. The CDR3 extends over 15 amino acids. The ends were cut back, 2 bases at V and 1 base at J, with 12 bases in the middle. The germline V gene encodes CDR1 SGHDT and CDR2 YYEEEE. In DNA form, the CDR3 reads TGTGCCAGCAGCTTCAGCTCCACGGGGAACACTGAAGCTTTCTTT. This translates into CASSFSSTGNTEAFF.